The sequence of this T cell receptor (beta chain) was determined in a study of cytomegalovirus exposure and HLA in healthy donors. The study ran its PCR with 60 Vbeta and 13 Jbeta primers. The table came from immunoSEQ multiplex PCR; TCRdb's copy has only in-frame clones and leaves some out. The table lists approximately 150,000 clones, about 75% of them singletons, with around 4.7% in the top ten. This CDR3 is built from 13 residues. V was pared by 6 bases and J by 3 bases, with 11 bases between. The V gene's germline CDR1 is KGHSH and CDR2 LQKENI. J is TRBJ1-2 and V is TRBV18, with D unresolved. Sequencing was done on a sample of PBMCs. The receptor was isolated from a male donor in good health and CMV-seronegative. CDR3 sequence reads: CASSPREDYGYTF. CDR3 nucleotides: TGTGCCAGCTCTCCTAGGGAGGACTATGGCTACACCTTC. The full variable domain, rest sourced from reference TRBV18 and TRBJ1-2, is NAGVMQNPRHLVRRRGQEARLRCSPMKGHSHVYWYRQLPEEGLKFMVYLQKENIIDESGMPKERFSAEFPKEGPSILRIQQVVRGDSAAYFCASSPREDYGYTFGSGTRLTVV.